These 18 T cell receptor beta chains came from one sample sequenced in a study of regulatory T cells in long-lasting Graves disease. Combining iRepertoire HTBI primers with Arm-PCR of CDR3 regions, the authors built TCR beta libraries. TCRdb independently ran MiXCR on the multiplex PCR reads; one entry per CDR3 protein. The profile shows some 370,000 distinct CDR3 sequences, around 23% of them singletons. Sample time point: persistent/refractory GD, antithyroid drugs over 5 years with positive TRAb. PBMC-derived RNA was used for the TCR library. The sample here was peripheral blood mononuclear cells (PBMCs), taken when the disease was refractory, from a patient treated with antithyroid drugs. The receptors here all came from a woman aged 40 to 50 with Graves disease.

There are many counts of this clonotype. The chain has TRBV28 and TRBJ1-2; no clear D gene. This CDR3 spans 14 amino acids. Between the trimmed V and J ends, which lost 2 bases and 8 bases, there was a span of 15 bases. From germline, CDR1 is MDHEN and CDR2 SYDVKM. CDR3 nucleotides: TGTGCCAGCAGTTTAGAGTCACTGAGTAAAGGCTACACCTTC. It codes for CASSLESLSKGYTF.

The table lists this clonotype with many counts. J is TRBJ1-2 and V is TRBV11-2, with 10 bases matching TRBD1. CDR1 is SGHAT, CDR2 FQNNGV, per germline. V shed 1 base, J shed 6 bases, and the junction held 5 bases outside the gene matches. This CDR3 has 15 amino acids. The CDR3 loop reads CASSLVLDRGHGYTF. The CDR3 DNA sequence: TGTGCCAGCAGCTTAGTCCTTGACAGGGGGCATGGCTACACCTTC.

This chain connects TRBV19 to TRBJ2-6; 8 positions agree with TRBD1. After removal of 3 bases from V and 0 bases from J, the junction contained 1 base not matched to a gene. The CDR3 spans 16 residues. Germline values: CDR1 LNHDA, CDR2 SQIVND (reference sequence). CDR3 sequence: CASSIGQGSGANVLTF. The CDR3 region has the DNA TGTGCCAGTAGTATTGGACAGGGCTCTGGGGCCAACGTCCTGACTTTC.

In this sample, this clonotype turned up a few times. The chain couples TRBV7-2 to TRBJ1-1; 7 bases map to TRBD1. Germline trimming cut 5 bases from V and 0 bases from J; bases unmatched to any gene: 6. The CDR3 is 15 residues long. Germline V lookup: CDR1 SGHTA, CDR2 FQGNSA. Written as DNA, the CDR3 is TGTGCCAGCAGCCCGACACAGGGGATGAACACTGAAGCTTTCTTT. Its protein is CASSPTQGMNTEAFF.

The sample holds many counts of this clonotype. The chain carries TRBV29-1 and TRBJ2-7, with TRBD2 matching over 7 bases. The CDR3 extends over 12 amino acids. Per the germline V gene, CDR1 is SQVTM and CDR2 is ANQGSEA. In nucleotides, the CDR3 is TGCAGTGGGGGGACTACTTCCTACGAGCAGTACTTC. Amino acid sequence: CSGGTTSYEQYF.

This clonotype was seen many times. The chain recombines TRBV2 with TRBJ2-6; possibly TRBD1 for D (6 bases). V was pared by 6 bases and J by 2 bases, with 8 bases between. This CDR3 is 14 amino acids long. The V gene's germline CDR1 is SNHLY and CDR2 FYNNEI. The DNA for the CDR3 is TGTGCCAGCAGACGACAGGCTGGGGCCAACGTCCTGACTTTC. This encodes CASRRQAGANVLTF.

The sample holds many counts of this clonotype. This chain uses TRBV27 with TRBJ1-5; D remains unclear. Germline CDR1 and CDR2: MNHEY and SMNVEV (reference sequence). The V and J ends lost 8 bases and 7 bases respectively, with 15 bases between them. The CDR3 sequence is 13 residues long. This CDR3 is CASGRLQNQPQHF. The CDR3 nucleotides are TGTGCCAGCGGTCGCTTGCAAAACCAGCCCCAGCATTTT.

V gene TRBV7-2 combines with J gene TRBJ2-3, with 10 bases aligning to TRBD2. V dropped 1 base and J dropped 8; count of bases not matched to a gene: 9. CDR1 and CDR2 (germline): SGHTA, FQGNSA. The CDR3 loop spans 16 amino acids. The CDR3 DNA reads as TGTGCCAGCAGCTTAGTGGTTTTAGCGGGGGGAGGTACGCAGTATTTT. Its translation: CASSLVVLAGGGTQYF. Looking up the rest from reference TRBV7-2 and TRBJ2-3 gives the full variable domain: GAGVSQSPSNKVTEKGKDVELRCDPISGHTALYWYRQSLGQGLEFLIYFQGNSAPDKSGLPSDRFSAERTGGSVSTLTIQRTQQEDSAVYLCASSLVVLAGGGTQYFGPGTRLTVL.

This clonotype was counted at least ten times. The chain has TRBV28 and TRBJ2-7; 7 positions agree with TRBD2. The CDR3 runs to 12 residues. The V gene end was trimmed by 10 bases and the J gene end by 5 bases; junction bases not matched to a gene: 8. The V gene's germline CDR1 is MDHEN and CDR2 SYDVKM. The CDR3 protein is CAISWGGDEQYF. The CDR3 coding sequence is TGTGCCATTTCCTGGGGGGGGGACGAGCAGTACTTC.

The chain uses TRBV5-1 and TRBJ1-1; TRBD1 matches 10 bases. Germline V gene data show CDR1 as SGHRS and CDR2 as YFSETQ. The CDR3 runs 17 residues. The junction had 5 bases not matched to a gene; V was cut back by 0 bases and J by 0 bases. CDR3 in DNA: TGCGCCAGCAGCTTGGGCGACAGGGGGCCGATGAACACTGAAGCTTTCTTT. This sequence encodes CASSLGDRGPMNTEAFF. Complete variable domain (other parts from reference TRBV5-1 and TRBJ1-1): KAGVTQTPRYLIKTRGQQVTLSCSPISGHRSVSWYQQTPGQGLQFLFEYFSETQRNKGNFPGRFSGRQFSNSRSEMNVSTLELGDSALYLCASSLGDRGPMNTEAFFGQGTRLTVV.

This clonotype was found many times. The chain uses TRBV28 and TRBJ2-7, with D perhaps matching TRBD2 (6 bases). Trimming cost V 5 bases and J 2 bases, with 10 bases left between them. The CDR3 sequence is 13 residues long. Per the germline V gene, CDR1 is MDHEN and CDR2 is SYDVKM. CDR3 DNA sequence: TGTGCCAGCAGTGGGGGGAGGCCCTACGAGCAGTACTTC. As protein: CASSGGRPYEQYF.

This clonotype was recorded at least ten times. The chain combines TRBV28 with TRBJ2-7; D unresolved. Germline loops: CDR1 MDHEN, CDR2 SYDVKM. There are 15 residues in the CDR3. Trimming took 7 bases from V and 0 from J, leaving 16 bases between them. CDR3 sequence (DNA): TGTGCCAGCACCCCTATGGAGACGCCCTCCTACGAGCAGTACTTC. Translation: CASTPMETPSYEQYF. Complete variable domain (other parts from reference TRBV28 and TRBJ2-7): DVKVTQSSRYLVKRTGEKVFLECVQDMDHENMFWYRQDPGLGLRLIYFSYDVKMKEKGDIPEGYSVSREKKERFSLILESASTNQTSMYLCASTPMETPSYEQYFGPGTRLTVT.

The rearrangement joins TRBV2 to TRBJ2-7; tentatively, D is TRBD1 (5 bases). The germline V gene encodes CDR1 SNHLY and CDR2 FYNNEI. Trimming stripped 0 bases from V and 3 bases from J, with 18 bases between. CDR3 length equals 17 residues. The CDR3 loop reads CASSEALRKRGYYEQYF. CDR3 coding DNA: TGTGCCAGCAGTGAAGCGCTTCGGAAAAGGGGTTACTACGAGCAGTACTTC.

This chain connects TRBV30 to TRBJ1-1; D is unclear. V lost 2 bases and J lost 1, with 5 bases in between. Germline values: CDR1 GTSNPN, CDR2 SVGIG (reference sequence). CDR3 length: 12 residues. The CDR3 here is CAWSPGNTEAFF. CDR3 nucleotide sequence: TGTGCCTGGAGTCCCGGGAACACTGAAGCTTTCTTT.

DNA of the CDR3: TGTGCCAGCAGTTTGGGAGCGGGAGATACGCAGTATTTT. Its translation is CASSLGAGDTQYF. The chain joins TRBV28 to TRBJ2-3; a possible D gene is TRBD2 (6 bases). The V and J ends lost 3 bases and 5 bases respectively, with 9 bases between them. Germline V CDR1 and CDR2: MDHEN, SYDVKM. The CDR3 spans 13 residues.

The V call is TRBV7-9, the J call TRBJ2-7; D remains ambiguous. The germline gives CDR1 SEHNR, CDR2 FQNEAQ (reference sequence). The CDR3 consists of 13 residues. Trimming cost V 5 bases and J 0 bases, with 8 bases left between them. The CDR3 DNA is TGTGCCAGCAGCCGATTAACCTCCTACGAGCAGTACTTC. Protein: CASSRLTSYEQYF.

This clonotype occurred many times. The chain joins TRBV2 to TRBJ1-1, with D perhaps matching TRBD1 (5 bases). Germline V gives CDR1 SNHLY, CDR2 FYNNEI. Between the trimmed V and J ends, which lost 9 bases and 6 bases, there was a span of 5 bases. The CDR3 has 9 amino acids. CDR3 in amino acids: CARGPEAFF. The CDR3 nucleotides are TGTGCCAGGGGACCTGAAGCTTTCTTT.

This clonotype has ten or more counts. V is TRBV11-2 and J is TRBJ2-7, with D hard to call. CDR1 SGHAT and CDR2 FQNNGV come from the germline V gene. V was clipped by 1 base and J by 7 bases, with 8 bases between them. This CDR3 spans 12 amino acids. The CDR3 reads CASSLVAGEQYF. CDR3 bases: TGTGCCAGCAGCTTAGTGGCTGGGGAGCAGTACTTC. The full variable domain, completed using reference TRBV11-2 and TRBJ2-7, is EAGVAQSPRYKIIEKRQSVAFWCNPISGHATLYWYQQILGQGPKLLIQFQNNGVVDDSQLPKDRFSAERLKGVDSTLKIQPAKLEDSAVYLCASSLVAGEQYFGPGTRLTVT.